The 28 T cell receptor beta chains reported below all come from one sample, sequenced in a study of cytomegalovirus exposure and HLA in healthy donors. A multiplex PCR was run with 60 Vbeta primers and 13 Jbeta primers. TCRdb's table, derived via immunoSEQ multiplex PCR, lists solely in-frame clones and lacks some. The profile shows about 200,000 clones, around 76% of them singletons. The sample taken for sequencing was PBMCs. The receptor set was obtained from a man aged 30 to 45 in good health and CMV-seronegative.

J is TRBJ2-7 and V is TRBV5-6, with a tentative D call TRBD2 (5 bases). Trimming took off 0 bases at V and 1 base at J, with 14 bases between the two ends. CDR1 is SGHDT and CDR2 is YYEEEE in the germline V gene. This CDR3 has 16 amino acids. The CDR3 loop reads CASSLGSGLGSYEQYF. The CDR3, as DNA: TGTGCCAGCAGCTTGGGTTCGGGGTTGGGGTCCTACGAGCAGTACTTC.

The chain uses TRBV10-1 and TRBJ2-2; TRBD1 aligns across 7 bases. The CDR3 loop spans 15 amino acids. CDR1 and CDR2 from the germline V gene are WNHNN and SYGVQD (reference sequence). V lost 0 bases, J lost 5 bases, and 3 bases stayed unmatched. The CDR3 coding sequence is TGCGCCAGCAGTGAGTCAAGGGGGCGAACCGGGGAGCTGTTTTTT. Its translation: CASSESRGRTGELFF.

J is TRBJ2-7 and V is TRBV11-2; 9 nucleotides line up with TRBD1. CDR1 and CDR2 from the germline V gene are SGHAT and FQNNGV. J gave up 0 bases and V 6 bases, and 3 bases lay outside the gene matches. This CDR3 region has 14 residues. As DNA, the CDR3 is TGTGCCAGCAGTGGGACAGGGAGCTCCTACGAGCAGTACTTC. Its translation: CASSGTGSSYEQYF.

The V and J genes are TRBV7-3 and TRBJ2-5; D may be TRBD2 (6 bases). V was shortened by 5 bases and J by 4 bases, with 14 bases between the two germline ends. CDR3 length: 14 amino acids. Germline CDR1 reads SGHTA; CDR2 reads FQGTGA. This CDR3 reads CASSPGSSPETQYF. The CDR3 DNA follows: TGTGCCAGCAGCCCCGGGAGCTCCCCAGAGACCCAGTACTTC.

This chain connects TRBV4-1 to TRBJ2-7; no clear D gene. V shed 4 bases and J shed 0 bases, with 22 bases lying between them. This CDR3 has 18 amino acids. Per the germline V gene, CDR1 is MGHRA and CDR2 is YSYEKL. The CDR3 sequence is CASSLYQIRLERSYEQYF. In DNA, the CDR3 is TGCGCCAGCAGCCTATACCAGATTCGACTGGAGCGCTCCTACGAGCAGTACTTC.

This sequence joins TRBV4-1 and TRBJ2-3; 10 nucleotides align to TRBD2. Trimming at V came to 8 bases and at J to 4 bases, leaving 9 bases not matched to a gene. The CDR3 has 15 amino acids. Germline assignment: CDR1 MGHRA and CDR2 YSYEKL. This CDR3 is CASAILAGSPDTQYF. CDR3 coding DNA: TGCGCCAGCGCGATACTAGCGGGAAGCCCAGATACGCAGTATTTT.

The gene calls are TRBV7-9 and TRBJ2-1, with TRBD2 matching over 9 bases. Germline assignment: CDR1 SEHNR and CDR2 FQNEAQ (reference sequence). The CDR3 has 17 amino acids. Trimming took 2 bases from V and 6 from J; bases not matched to a gene: 11. CDR3: CASSLKGPRLAVNEQFF. The CDR3 DNA sequence: TGTGCCAGCAGCTTAAAAGGGCCGCGACTAGCGGTCAATGAGCAGTTCTTC.

DNA for the CDR3: TGTGCCAGCAGCTTAGCTCAAATGAACACTGAAGCTTTCTTT. It encodes CASSLAQMNTEAFF. The chain employs TRBV7-8 and TRBJ1-1; no reliable D call. CDR1 is SGHVS, CDR2 FQNEAQ, per germline. This CDR3 has 14 residues. Trimming shortened V by 0 bases and J by 0 bases, and 5 bases separated the two germline ends.

The chain carries TRBV5-1 and TRBJ2-3; TRBD2 agrees at 10 bases. Germline assignment: CDR1 SGHRS and CDR2 YFSETQ. The V and J ends lost 0 bases and 9 bases, in that order; junction bases with no gene match: 10. The length of the CDR3 is 16 residues. The CDR3 sequence is CASSLELAGGFRTQYF. For the CDR3, the DNA is TGCGCCAGCAGCTTGGAGTTAGCGGGAGGATTTAGAACGCAGTATTTT.

The CDR3 region is CASTTRNSHSGNTIYF. The CDR3, as DNA: TGTGCCAGTACCACCCGAAACAGCCACTCTGGAAACACCATATATTTT. The chain is built from TRBV19 and TRBJ1-3, with D hard to call. V gave up 7 bases and J gave up 0 bases, with 16 bases separating them. The CDR3 is 16 residues long. Germline V gene data show CDR1 as LNHDA and CDR2 as SQIVND (reference sequence).

V and J are TRBV5-1 and TRBJ1-2; maybe TRBD1 (6 bases). Deletions cut 0 bases from V and 6 bases from J, with 12 bases between. CDR1 is SGHRS, CDR2 YFSETQ, per germline. The CDR3 consists of 14 residues. The DNA for the CDR3 is TGCGCCAGCAGCTTGGCCGCGGGGGCAAATGGCTACACCTTC. It codes for CASSLAAGANGYTF.

This chain connects TRBV6-5 to TRBJ1-1; tentative D call: TRBD1 (5 bases). This CDR3 contains 14 residues. CDR1 MNHEY and CDR2 SVGAGI come from the germline V gene. Trimming cost V 6 bases and J 6 bases, with 17 bases left between them. The CDR3 DNA sequence: TGTGCCAGCAGCTCGGGGGGGGGACTTGCTGAAGCTTTCTTT. Protein product: CASSSGGGLAEAFF.

J is TRBJ1-2 and V is TRBV29-1; the D gene is possibly TRBD1 (5 bases). Deletions cut 0 bases from V and 7 bases from J, with 18 bases between. The CDR3 has 15 amino acids. Looked up from germline, CDR1 is SQVTM and CDR2 is ANQGSEA. DNA of the CDR3: TGCAGCGTTGAAGAATACCGGGACTCCGGTTTTGGCTACACCTTC. This gives the protein CSVEEYRDSGFGYTF.

The chain carries TRBV28 and TRBJ1-2; a weak D match, TRBD1 (5 bases). The V end was cut by 2 bases, the J end by 0 bases, with 13 bases between. Looked up from germline, CDR1 is MDHEN and CDR2 is SYDVKM. There are 16 residues in the CDR3. The CDR3 region has the DNA TGTGCCAGCAGTTTAGGGGGACTAAGAGCTAACTATGGCTACACCTTC. Protein sequence: CASSLGGLRANYGYTF.

The chain has TRBV2 and TRBJ1-1; 9 nucleotides agree with TRBD1. The V gene's germline CDR1 is SNHLY and CDR2 FYNNEI. The CDR3 runs to 15 residues. The V and J ends lost 6 bases and 5 bases, in that order; junction bases with no gene match: 10. CDR3 nucleotide sequence: TGTGCCAGCAGACCTACAGGGGGCGTGGGGACTGAAGCTTTCTTT. It is translated as CASRPTGGVGTEAFF.

The chain uses TRBV10-1 and TRBJ2-5; D might be TRBD2 (6 bases). The end of the DNA fits TRBJ2-7 better, so the J call may be wrong. Germline V gene data show CDR1 as WNHNN and CDR2 as SYGVQD (reference sequence). This CDR3 is 14 amino acids long. CDR3 bases: TGCGCCAGCAGTGACTGGAGGGTTTCCCACGAGCAGTACTTC. This sequence encodes CASSDWRVSHEQYF.

The chain has TRBV11-2 and TRBJ1-3; TRBD1 aligns across 7 bases. Trimming took 4 bases from V and 5 from J; bases not matched to a gene: 11. The length of the CDR3 is 16 residues. CDR1 and CDR2 (germline): SGHAT, FQNNGV. The CDR3 protein is CASSSIRGPGRNTIYF. The DNA for the CDR3 is TGTGCCAGCAGCTCAATTAGGGGGCCGGGCAGAAACACCATATATTTT.

V is TRBV9 and J is TRBJ2-2; 13 positions match TRBD2. The V gene's germline CDR1 is SGDLS and CDR2 YYNGEE. The CDR3 contains 16 residues. The ends lost 3 bases at V and 7 bases at J; junction bases unmatched: 6. The CDR3 nucleotides are TGTGCCAGCAGCGGGACTAGCGGGAGAGTGAACGGGGAGCTGTTTTTT. It is translated as CASSGTSGRVNGELFF.

The V and J genes are TRBV10-3 and TRBJ1-3; unclear D gene. The ends were cut back, 10 bases at V and 8 bases at J, with 18 bases in the middle. From germline, CDR1 is ENHRY and CDR2 SYGVKD. This CDR3 spans 13 amino acids. CDR3 in amino acids: CATSDTTGDTIYF. CDR3 DNA: TGTGCCACCTCCGACACCACTGGTGACACCATATATTTT.

This clone came up once. The V call is TRBV28, the J call TRBJ2-3, with D possibly being TRBD1 (6 bases). Germline loops: CDR1 MDHEN, CDR2 SYDVKM. Trimming pared 8 bases from V and 0 bases from J, leaving 9 bases between. The CDR3 loop spans 13 amino acids. CDR3 bases: TGTGCCAGCGGGACACATAGCACAGATACGCAGTATTTT. Its translation: CASGTHSTDTQYF.

The chain links TRBV30 to TRBJ2-7, with 12 bases lining up with TRBD2. The CDR3 has 17 amino acids. V lost 2 bases, J lost 7 bases, and 15 bases stayed unmatched. CDR1 is GTSNPN, CDR2 SVGIG, per germline (reference sequence). The CDR3 is CAWSRTGLAGGPGEQYF. The DNA of the CDR3 is TGTGCCTGGAGTCGCACGGGGCTAGCGGGAGGGCCTGGGGAGCAGTACTTC.

This clone turned up a few times. The chain is built from TRBV29-1 and TRBJ2-3, with TRBD1 matching over 8 bases. Germline V gene sequence: CDR1 SQVTM, CDR2 ANQGSEA. The junction had 7 bases not matched to a gene; V was cut back by 6 bases and J by 5 bases. The CDR3 spans 13 residues. The CDR3 region is CSVKAGGRDTQYF. In DNA, the CDR3 is TGCAGCGTAAAGGCAGGGGGCCGAGATACGCAGTATTTT.

This clone has a single count. This chain links TRBV5-1 with TRBJ2-7, with TRBD1 identical over 7 bases. Germline V lookup: CDR1 SGHRS, CDR2 YFSETQ. The junction had 13 bases not matched to a gene; V was cut back by 0 bases and J by 7 bases. The CDR3 covers 16 residues. The CDR3 region is CASSLGDLTGAREQYF. The CDR3 DNA is TGCGCCAGCAGCTTGGGGGATCTAACAGGGGCTCGGGAGCAGTACTTC.

Only one count was recorded for this clone. The V gene is TRBV15, the J gene TRBJ2-5; TRBD2 might be the D (6 bases). Gene TRBJ2-7 matches the end of the DNA better, so the J call may be wrong. Looked up from germline, CDR1 is LNHNV and CDR2 is YYDKDF (reference sequence). The CDR3 length is 16 residues. In DNA, the CDR3 is TGTGCCACCAGCAGAGATTCCGCTAGCGCTAAAAGCGAGCAGTACTTC. It is translated as CATSRDSASAKSEQYF.

The V and J genes are TRBV29-1 and TRBJ2-7, with a tentative D call TRBD2 (6 bases). Deletions cut 7 bases from V and 6 bases from J, with 16 bases between. This CDR3 spans 12 amino acids. The germline CDR1 and CDR2 sequences are SQVTM and ANQGSEA. The CDR3 DNA is TGCAGCGCAACGGGAGCGGGTTCCGAGCAGTACTTC. Its protein product is CSATGAGSEQYF.

This clone was seen only a few times. V gene TRBV4-1 combines with J gene TRBJ2-2; D is possibly TRBD2 (5 bases). CDR3 length: 15 amino acids. V was clipped by 0 bases and J by 1 base, with 6 bases between them. Per the germline V gene, CDR1 is MGHRA and CDR2 is YSYEKL. CDR3 nucleotide sequence: TGCGCCAGCAGCCAAGAGGGGAGGAACACCGGGGAGCTGTTTTTT. The encoded protein is CASSQEGRNTGELFF.

The CDR3 sequence: CASSRTGTGGIGANVLTF. CDR3 coding DNA: TGTGCCAGCAGCCGGACCGGGACAGGGGGTATTGGGGCCAACGTCCTGACTTTC. J is TRBJ2-6 and V is TRBV2; 11 bases are shared with TRBD1. This CDR3 is 18 amino acids long. Losses at the gene ends were 6 bases for V and 3 bases for J; bases not matched to a gene: 10. Germline V gene data show CDR1 as SNHLY and CDR2 as FYNNEI.

This clone was observed a single time. The J gene is TRBJ2-1, the V gene TRBV5-4; TRBD1 agrees at 10 bases. V dropped 4 bases and J dropped 6; count of bases not matched to a gene: 10. The CDR3 covers 16 residues. CDR1 and CDR2 from the germline V gene are SGHNT and YYREEE (reference sequence). For the CDR3, the DNA is TGTGCCAGCAGCGAAAGGTTCCGGGACAGGGGCAATGAGCAGTTCTTC. This sequence encodes CASSERFRDRGNEQFF.